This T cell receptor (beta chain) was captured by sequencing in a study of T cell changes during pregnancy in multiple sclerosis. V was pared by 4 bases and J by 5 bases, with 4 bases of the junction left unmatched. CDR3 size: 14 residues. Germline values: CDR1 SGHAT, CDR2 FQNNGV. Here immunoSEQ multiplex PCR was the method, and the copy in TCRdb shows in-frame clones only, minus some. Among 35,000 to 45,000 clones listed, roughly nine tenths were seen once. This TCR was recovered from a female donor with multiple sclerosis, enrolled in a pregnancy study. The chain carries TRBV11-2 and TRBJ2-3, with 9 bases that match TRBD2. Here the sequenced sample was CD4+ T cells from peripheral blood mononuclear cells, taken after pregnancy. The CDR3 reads CASSSSGGLDTQYF. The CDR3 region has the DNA TGTGCCAGCAGCTCGAGCGGGGGGTTAGATACGCAGTATTTT.